These T cell receptor beta chains were read from a single sample in a study of T cell repertoires in cytomegalovirus infection. Their target antigens are unknown. TCRdb independently ran MiXCR on the reads; one entry per CDR3 protein. The sample lists around 430,000 distinct CDR3 sequences; more than 40% were seen once. The sequences come from cultured PBMCs, collected from culture after CMV antigen stimulation. The receptors stem from a human donor in good health (CMV status not recorded). Some clones in this sample may be carry-over from other donors' samples. The CDR3 runs from the conserved cysteine through the conserved F or W.

J gene,V gene,CDR3 protein
TRBJ2-1,TRBV7-6,CASSPSGGALNEQFF
TRBJ2-1,TRBV5-4,CASRAGGARGAYNEQFF
TRBJ2-5,TRBV7-6,CASSYITGAGKTQYF
TRBJ2-1,TRBV7-2,CASSLPTSEQFF
TRBJ2-3,TRBV7-2,CASSLRDFGTDTQYF
TRBJ2-7,TRBV7-2,CASSRTSGNPYEQYF
TRBJ1-5,TRBV3-1,CASSLLTWAYSNQPQHF
TRBJ2-5,TRBV7-9,CASSLQQGEETQYF
TRBJ1-1,TRBV18,CASSPGRPEAFF
TRBJ1-1,TRBV10-3,CAISGRDQYRDTEAFF
TRBJ1-5,TRBV6-5,CASSPTSYLLTGRRQPQHF
TRBJ2-1,TRBV2,CASDLDKQFF
TRBJ1-6,TRBV27,CASSSGTRDNSPLHF
TRBJ2-1,TRBV7-9,CASSPSGLAGHEQFF
TRBJ2-3,TRBV12-3/TRBV12-4,CASSTTSGHSTDTQYF
TRBJ2-6,TRBV7-2,CASGAQSGANVLTF
TRBJ2-3,TRBV24-1,CATSAVGTDTQYF
TRBJ2-5,TRBV20-1,CSASRQGGTQYF
TRBJ1-3,TRBV6-5,CPWGGENGNTIYF
TRBJ1-5,TRBV24-1,CATSLGGKQPQHF
TRBJ2-7,TRBV28,CASSSPGKAYEQYF
TRBJ1-4,TRBV20-1,CSAIGIATNEKLFF
TRBJ1-2,TRBV4-3,CASSQSPGPYGYTF
TRBJ1-1,TRBV4-1,CASSPEPMNTEAFF
TRBJ2-3,TRBV24-1,CATSDPLTDTTQYF
TRBJ1-2,TRBV12-3/TRBV12-4,CASSLGGSDYGYTF
TRBJ2-3,TRBV2,CASRKVETDTQYF
TRBJ1-2,TRBV7-2,CASSLVQSANYGYTF
TRBJ1-5,TRBV7-2,CASSSDPRQYSNQPQHF
TRBJ1-5,TRBV12-3/TRBV12-4,CASSFEGDQPQHF
TRBJ2-3,TRBV7-9,CASSADNTDTQYF
TRBJ1-6,TRBV7-2,CASSTWTGGSPLHF
TRBJ1-1,TRBV2,CASRVALNTEAFF
TRBJ1-2,TRBV9,CASTERDRGRINYGYTF
TRBJ1-2,TRBV6-5,CASSYSRANYGYTF
TRBJ2-7,TRBV7-9,CASSLEGSGIEQYF
TRBJ2-1,TRBV7-2,CASSPPGTSVYNEQFF